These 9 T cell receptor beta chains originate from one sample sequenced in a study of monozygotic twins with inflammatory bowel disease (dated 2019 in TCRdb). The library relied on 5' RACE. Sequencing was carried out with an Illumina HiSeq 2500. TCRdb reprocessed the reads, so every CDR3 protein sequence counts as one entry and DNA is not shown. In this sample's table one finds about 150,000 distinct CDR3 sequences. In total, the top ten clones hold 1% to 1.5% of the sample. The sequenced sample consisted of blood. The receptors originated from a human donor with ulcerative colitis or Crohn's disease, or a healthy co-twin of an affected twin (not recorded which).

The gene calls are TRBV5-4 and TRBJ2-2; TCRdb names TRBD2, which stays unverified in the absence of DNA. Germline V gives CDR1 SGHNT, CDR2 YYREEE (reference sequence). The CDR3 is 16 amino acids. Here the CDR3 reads CASSPPGLAEPGELFF.

The chain's CDR3 is CSARVPGGNTEAFF. The V gene is TRBV20-1, the J gene TRBJ1-1; TCRdb calls TRBD1, which cannot be checked without DNA. The CDR3 is 14 amino acids. CDR1 is DFQATT and CDR2 is SNEGSKA in the germline V gene (reference sequence).

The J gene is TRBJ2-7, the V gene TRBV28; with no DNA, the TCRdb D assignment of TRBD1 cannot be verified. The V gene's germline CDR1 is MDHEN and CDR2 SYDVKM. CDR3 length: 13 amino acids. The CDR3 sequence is CASTTGSFYEQYF.

The CDR3 loop is CSARTTGNYGYTF. The chain is built from TRBV20-1 and TRBJ1-2; with no DNA, the TCRdb D assignment of TRBD1 cannot be verified. CDR1 DFQATT and CDR2 SNEGSKA come from the germline V gene (reference sequence). The CDR3 length is 13 residues.

CDR3: CASSYSDRLYGYTF. The V gene is TRBV6-5, the J gene TRBJ1-2; the D call from TCRdb, TRBD1, cannot be confirmed without DNA. The CDR3 spans 14 residues. Germline CDR1 and CDR2: MNHEY and SVGAGI.

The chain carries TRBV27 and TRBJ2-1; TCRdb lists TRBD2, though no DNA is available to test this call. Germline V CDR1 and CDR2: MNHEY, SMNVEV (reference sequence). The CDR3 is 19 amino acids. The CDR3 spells CASSPGTSGSLSSYNEQFF.

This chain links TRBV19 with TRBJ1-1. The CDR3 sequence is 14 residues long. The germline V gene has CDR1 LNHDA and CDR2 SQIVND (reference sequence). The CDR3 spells CASSHSQKNTEAFF.

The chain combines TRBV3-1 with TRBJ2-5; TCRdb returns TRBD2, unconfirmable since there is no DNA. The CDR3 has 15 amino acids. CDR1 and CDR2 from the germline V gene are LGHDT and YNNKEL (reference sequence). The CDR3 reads CASSREAGRWETQYF.

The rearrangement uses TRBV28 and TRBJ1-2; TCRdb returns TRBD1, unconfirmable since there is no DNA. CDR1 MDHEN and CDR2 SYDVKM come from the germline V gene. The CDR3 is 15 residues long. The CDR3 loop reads CASGPPQGRNYGYTF.